This T cell receptor beta chain was identified in a study of CD8+ T cells in alopecia areata. RNA was isolated and reverse transcribed to cDNA, the sequencing template. Clones were sequenced by immunoSEQ multiplex PCR, and TCRdb holds only the in-frame ones, with some missing. The sample holds around 70,000 clones, approximately 29% seen once. V lost 0 bases to trimming and J lost 3 bases, with 2 bases between them. The CDR3 is made up of 12 amino acids. Looked up from germline, CDR1 is LGHNA and CDR2 is YNFKEQ. Study conclusions and caveats: Affected scalp, especially in alopecia totalis/universalis, had a higher clonality than normal scalp did.

About this clone: Its antigen is undetermined.

Treatment specified: oral pan-JAK inhibitor, 5-10 mg twice daily. Sample: CD8+ T cells sorted from blood, taken at week 4, from a patient treated with tofacitinib. The chain links TRBV4-2 to TRBJ2-5; the D is unclear. This TCR was recovered from a human donor with alopecia areata. This chain's CDR3 is CASSQEEETQYF. CDR3 nucleotides: TGTGCCAGCAGCCAAGAAGAAGAGACCCAGTACTTC.